The clone carrying this TCR beta chain was counted once. Germline CDR1 SGHDT, CDR2 YYEEEE. This CDR3 spans 17 amino acids. The data were taken from a study of OX40 agonist ivuxolimab in advanced cancers. Produced via immunoSEQ multiplex PCR; TCRdb's table is partial and in-frame only. The sample holds tens of thousands of clones, roughly 86% seen once. The clonotype originates from an adult with an advanced solid tumor such as melanoma, head and neck, liver or kidney cancer. The material was CD4+ or CD8+ T cells sorted from blood, obtained in a trial of the OX40 agonist ivuxolimab. The chain links TRBV5-6 to TRBJ2-5; 9 positions agree with TRBD1. The J call may be incorrect, as the DNA end agrees better with TRBJ2-7. The CDR3, as DNA: TGTGCCAGCAGTCCGGGACAGGGTAGGTCCCGGACCTACGAGCAGTACTTC. Its protein product is CASSPGQGRSRTYEQYF.